Listed below are T cell receptor beta chains from one sample, sequenced in a study of T cells after yellow fever vaccination. Using its own MiXCR run on the 5' RACE reads, TCRdb lists one record per CDR3 protein. Among 150,000 to 200,000 distinct CDR3 sequences listed, roughly 6.2% were seen once. The material was CD4+ T cells sorted from PBMCs, obtained on the day of the first yellow fever vaccination. The receptor set was obtained from a man younger than 35 who received the YFV17D yellow fever vaccine. The CDR3 runs from the conserved cysteine through the conserved F or W. Each record gives: V gene, clone size, J gene, D gene, CDR3 DNA, CDR3 protein. The D gene is left open where the match is weak. Not all rows give a size; the values are once, few, many and, for expanded clones, a class.

TRBV2,-,TRBJ2-1,TRBD2,TGTGCCAGCAGACCGGGGGGGAATGAGAAGTTCTTC,CASRPGGNEKFF
TRBV7-9,many,TRBJ1-2,TRBD1,TGTGCCAGCAGCACCCGGACAGGGGGGTATGGCTACACCTTC,CASSTRTGGYGYTF
TRBV7-9,many,TRBJ1-2,TRBD1,TGTGCCAGCAGCTCACGAGGACAGGGAAGGTTTGACTATGGCTACACCTTC,CASSSRGQGRFDYGYTF
TRBV5-5,-,TRBJ2-5,-,TGTGCCAGCAGCCTTTCCTCAGAGACCCAGTACTTC,CASSLSSETQYF
TRBV19,few,TRBJ2-1,-,TGTGCCAGTAGTATCAGTGGTCTCTCCTACAATGAGCAGTTCTTC,CASSISGLSYNEQFF
TRBV4-3,-,TRBJ1-1,TRBD1,TGCGCCAGCAGCCAAGGCCAATCCTCGGACAGGGGGGAGAAAGCTTTCTTT,CASSQGQSSDRGEKAFF
TRBV5-1,-,TRBJ1-5,-,TGCGCCAGCAGCTTAACGGGGACTGACTATCAGCCCCAGCATTTT,CASSLTGTDYQPQHF
TRBV6-1,many,TRBJ2-7,TRBD2,TGTGCCAGCGGAGGGACTAGCGGGTCCTACGAGCAGTACTTC,CASGGTSGSYEQYF
TRBV5-1,many,TRBJ2-7,TRBD2,TGCGCCAGCAGCTTAGGCGGGGGGCACGACGAGCAGTACTTC,CASSLGGGHDEQYF
TRBV7-2,many,TRBJ2-3,-,TGTGCCAGCAGCTCCGGGACACTCACAGATACGCAGTATTTT,CASSSGTLTDTQYF
TRBV5-4,-,TRBJ1-4,TRBD1,TGTGCCAGCAGCTCCCGACAGGGTGGGGAAAAACTGTTTTTT,CASSSRQGGEKLFF
TRBV4-2,many,TRBJ1-3,TRBD1,TGTGCCAGCAGCCCGACAGGGTCTGGAAACACCATATATTTT,CASSPTGSGNTIYF
TRBV27,many,TRBJ1-4,TRBD1,TGTGCCAGCAGTTTATGGACAGGGGGCGAGGAAAAACTGTTTTTT,CASSLWTGGEEKLFF
TRBV4-1,many,TRBJ1-5,-,TGCGCCAGCAGCCACACAGGGAAGAATCAGCCCCAGCATTTT,CASSHTGKNQPQHF
TRBV5-1,many,TRBJ1-4,-,TGCGCCAGCAGCTTGGGCAGGAAACCTAATGAAAAACTGTTTTTT,CASSLGRKPNEKLFF
TRBV27,-,TRBJ2-2,TRBD2,TGTGCCAGTCATAGCGGGGGCGCGAACACCGGGGAGCTGTTTTTT,CASHSGGANTGELFF
TRBV12-3/TRBV12-4,few,TRBJ2-3,TRBD1,TGTGCCAGCAGGACAGGGAATTATCGAACAGATACGCAGTATTTT,CASRTGNYRTDTQYF
TRBV7-2,-,TRBJ2-3,-,TGTGCCAGCAGCTTCGCTTCCCCCACAGATACGCAGTATTTT,CASSFASPTDTQYF
TRBV15,many,TRBJ1-1,-,TGTGCCACCAGCCTAGGGGGGGGACACGTGAACACTGAAGCTTTCTTT,CATSLGGGHVNTEAFF
TRBV2,many,TRBJ2-1,-,TGTGCCAGCAGTTGGACTACCTACTACAATGAGCAGTTCTTC,CASSWTTYYNEQFF
TRBV20-1,-,TRBJ2-7,-,TGCAGTGCTAGATACCTCGCAAAGCAGTACTTC,CSARYLAKQYF
TRBV7-3,-,TRBJ1-6,-,TGTGCCAGCAGCGCGGGAGGACCCCTCCACTTT,CASSAGGPLHF
TRBV28,many,TRBJ1-1,-,TGTGCCAGCAGTCTTAGCCCTCCGAAAGCTTTCTTT,CASSLSPPKAFF
TRBV6-1,many,TRBJ2-7,TRBD2,TGTGCCAGCAGTCCGCGAACCGGGACTAGCGGGGCCTTATACGAGCAGTACTTC,CASSPRTGTSGALYEQYF
TRBV6-6,few,TRBJ1-6,-,TGTGCCAGCAGTCAGCTCGGTTCACCCCTCCACTTT,CASSQLGSPLHF
TRBV6-1,-,TRBJ1-5,TRBD1,TGTGCCAGTGGGGATCCGGGACAGGGGATTCGGCAGCCCCAGCATTTT,CASGDPGQGIRQPQHF
TRBV3-1,-,TRBJ2-5,-,TGTGCCAGCAGCGCGACCCATGATTCTCGAGAGACCCAGTACTTC,CASSATHDSRETQYF
TRBV25-1,many,TRBJ2-7,-,TGTGCCAGCACCGGGAGCTCCTACGAGCAGTACTTC,CASTGSSYEQYF
TRBV20-1,many,TRBJ2-5,-,TGCAGTGCTAGAGAGAGGAGCGAGACCCAGTACTTC,CSARERSETQYF
TRBV4-2,few,TRBJ2-5,-,TGTGCCAGCAGCCCAACGCCGTCCCAAGAGACCCAGTACTTC,CASSPTPSQETQYF
TRBV12-3/TRBV12-4,many,TRBJ1-4,-,TGTGCCAGCAAAAAAAGGGCGGGCCCAACTAATGAAAAACTGTTTTTT,CASKKRAGPTNEKLFF
TRBV28,-,TRBJ2-1,-,TGTGCCAGCAGCCCCAAGTTTGTCGGTCGGAGCTCCTACAATGAGCAGTTCTTC,CASSPKFVGRSSYNEQFF
TRBV20-1,many,TRBJ2-7,TRBD1,TGCAGTGCTTCCGGGACAGGGGGCTACGAGCAGTACTTC,CSASGTGGYEQYF
TRBV10-3,-,TRBJ1-5,TRBD1,TGTGCCGGGGGAACGGACAGGGGGGAACAGCCCCAGCATTTT,CAGGTDRGEQPQHF
TRBV11-2,few,TRBJ2-1,TRBD1,TGTGCCAGCAGCTTAGAACAGGGGGGCTCGAGCTCCTACAATGAGCAGTTCTTC,CASSLEQGGSSSYNEQFF
TRBV12-3/TRBV12-4,few,TRBJ2-3,-,TGTGCCAGCAGTGCCCCTGGGACAAAGGGAGATACGCAGTATTTT,CASSAPGTKGDTQYF
TRBV29-1,-,TRBJ1-1,TRBD1,TGCAGCGTTGGCCCACGCCTGGTACAACAGGGGGCATCAGCTTTCTTT,CSVGPRLVQQGASAFF
TRBV6-1,-,TRBJ1-2,-,TGTGCCAGCAGCAGGGACACCAGCTATGGCTACACCTTC,CASSRDTSYGYTF
TRBV20-1,-,TRBJ2-3,-,TGCAGTGCTAGAGCTAGTCCTTACACAGATACGCAGTATTTT,CSARASPYTDTQYF
TRBV4-3,many,TRBJ1-1,-,TGCGCCAGCAGCAGTGGCGGCTTGAACACTGAAGCTTTCTTT,CASSSGGLNTEAFF
TRBV7-2,many,TRBJ2-3,-,TGTGCCAGCAGCTTAAACGGGGGCACAGATACGCAGTATTTT,CASSLNGGTDTQYF
TRBV7-3,-,TRBJ1-5,-,TGTGCCAGCAGCCCCGGACGCGGAGTAGGGCAGCCCCAGCATTTT,CASSPGRGVGQPQHF
TRBV7-9,many,TRBJ1-1,-,TGTGCCAGCAGCTCCGGACCGAGGAACACTGAAGCTTTCTTT,CASSSGPRNTEAFF
TRBV5-6,many,TRBJ2-5,TRBD2,TGTGCCAGCAGGTCAACTAGCGGGGGCTGGGGGACCCAGTACTTC,CASRSTSGGWGTQYF
TRBV6-5,many,TRBJ2-5,TRBD2,TGTGCCAGCAGTTACACCTGGACTAGCGAAGAGACCCAGTACTTC,CASSYTWTSEETQYF
TRBV7-2,few,TRBJ2-3,-,TGTGCCAGCAGCCCGGACCGCGGGTGGGATACGCAGTATTTT,CASSPDRGWDTQYF
TRBV5-4,-,TRBJ1-1,-,TGTGCCAGCAGCTGGGCCACGAACACTGAAGCTTTCTTT,CASSWATNTEAFF
TRBV20-1,-,TRBJ2-7,-,TGCAGTGCTAGTTCGGGCCCCTCCTACGAGCAGTACTTC,CSASSGPSYEQYF